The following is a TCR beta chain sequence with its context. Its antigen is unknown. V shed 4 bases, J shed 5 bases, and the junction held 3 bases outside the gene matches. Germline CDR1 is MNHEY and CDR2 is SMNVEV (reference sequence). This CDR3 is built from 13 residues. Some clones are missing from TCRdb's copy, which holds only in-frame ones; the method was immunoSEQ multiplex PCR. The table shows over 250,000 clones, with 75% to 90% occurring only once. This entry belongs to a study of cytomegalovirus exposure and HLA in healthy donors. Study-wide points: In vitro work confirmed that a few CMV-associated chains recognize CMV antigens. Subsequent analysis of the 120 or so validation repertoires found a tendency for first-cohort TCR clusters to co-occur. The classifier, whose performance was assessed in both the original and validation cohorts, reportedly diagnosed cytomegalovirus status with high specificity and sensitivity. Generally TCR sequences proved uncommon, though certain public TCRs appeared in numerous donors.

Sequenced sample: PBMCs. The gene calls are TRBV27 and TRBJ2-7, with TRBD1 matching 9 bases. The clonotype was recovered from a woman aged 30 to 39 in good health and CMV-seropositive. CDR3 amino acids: CASSYRGPNEQYF. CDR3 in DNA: TGTGCCAGCAGTTACAGGGGGCCTAACGAGCAGTACTTC.